The sequence of this T cell receptor (beta chain) was determined in a study of identical twins. This clonotype was seen a handful of times. TCRdb re-derived calls from the 5' RACE reads in MiXCR, one entry per CDR3 protein. The sample consists of hundreds of thousands of distinct CDR3 sequences, under 9% of them appearing once. The CDR3 contains 12 residues. V lost 4 bases, J lost 9 bases, and 4 bases stayed unmatched. Germline values: CDR1 SGDLS, CDR2 YYNGEE. These data also formed part of another study, on yellow fever vaccine responses in identical twins.

Material for sequencing was PBMCs. The chain carries TRBV9 and TRBJ2-1; TRBD2 matches at 7 bases. This receptor was identified in a woman aged 18-29 years in good health. The CDR3 coding sequence is TGTGCCAGCAGCCCCCAGCGGGGTGAGCAGTTCTTC. This encodes CASSPQRGEQFF. The whole variable domain, filled in from reference TRBV9 and TRBJ2-1, reads DSGVTQTPKHLITATGQRVTLRCSPRSGDLSVYWYQQSLDQGLQFLIQYYNGEERAKGNILERFSAQQFPDLHSELNLSSLELGDSALYFCASSPQRGEQFFGPGTRLTVL.